One TCR beta chain is described in this entry. This specimen belongs to a study of blood T cell repertoires in COVID-19. TCRdb's copy holds only in-frame clones and misses some; the assay was immunoSEQ multiplex PCR. The sample has just under 50,000 clones, roughly 82% seen once. Germline V lookup: CDR1 SGHDT, CDR2 YYEEEE. V lost 1 base and J lost 1, with 8 bases in between. The CDR3 extends over 14 amino acids. This chain links TRBV5-6 with TRBJ1-1, with D uncertain. This TCR was recovered from a human donor in a cohort sampled during active COVID-19. The source material was peripheral blood. The CDR3, as DNA: TGTGCCAGCAGCTTGTTTTTCGGGAACACTGAAGCTTTCTTT. It yields the protein CASSLFFGNTEAFF.